This section outlines one T cell receptor (beta chain) sequence together with its context. The antigen remains unidentified. The sample's treatment: some 20 received Ad26.COV2.S at low or high dose, single or two shots; 5 received placebo; per-sample allocation not given. It was on day 63 after the first vaccine or placebo injection that samples were taken. Germline-derived CDR1 and CDR2 are WSHSY and SAAADI. The CDR3 sequence is 15 residues long. The ends were cut back, 4 bases at V and 5 bases at J, with 17 bases in the middle. This entry comes from a study of Ad26.COV2.S vaccination and SARS-CoV-2 variants. Study overall: The authors gave Ad26.COV2.S intramuscularly, either once or twice 56 days apart.

Regarding the study as a whole: Total responses of T cells may have been underestimated by the analyses of TCR breadth and depth. Considerable breadth of spike-specific CD8+ and CD4+ T cell responses has reportedly been documented following vaccination.

Repertoires were generated with immunoSEQ multiplex PCR, while TCRdb's copy carries only in-frame clones and drops some. The table has 400,000 to 450,000 clones, around 90% seen once; the top ten hold 9.5% to 15%. This chain joins TRBV10-2 and TRBJ2-5; D possibly uses TRBD1 or TRBD2 (5 bases each). The source of this sequence is a person aged 18 to 65 who received the Ad26.COV2.S COVID-19 vaccine or a placebo. Sequences were derived from peripheral blood, sampled in a trial of Ad26.COV2.S vaccine versus placebo. The DNA of the CDR3 is TGCGCCAGCAGTGTCTCCGGGACGTCTCTTGAGACCCAGTACTTC. Its protein is CASSVSGTSLETQYF.